This note documents a single T cell receptor beta chain sequence. Its antigen is undetermined. TCRdb's table, derived via immunoSEQ multiplex PCR, lists solely in-frame clones and lacks some. Of 98,000 or so clones listed, approximately 90% are singletons. The data were obtained in a study of T cell responses to AZD1222 COVID-19 vaccine. Findings and limits, study-wide: Baseline seropositivity occurred in only a handful of AZD1222 recipients.

Per the germline V gene, CDR1 is MNHEY and CDR2 is SVGAGI. Trimming took off 2 bases at V and 4 bases at J, with 11 bases between the two ends. This CDR3 comprises 14 residues. The source of this sequence is an adult in good health. The material sequenced was peripheral blood, taken on day 0 of AZD1222 vaccination. V and J are TRBV6-5 and TRBJ1-1; D possibly corresponds to TRBD1 (6 bases). CDR3 nucleotides: TGTGCCAGCAGTTACGGCAGGGGTTTCACTGAAGCTTTCTTT. Translating gives CASSYGRGFTEAFF.